This TCR beta chain was sequenced in a study of OX40 agonist ivuxolimab in advanced cancers. The germline V gene has CDR1 MGHRA and CDR2 YSYEKL. J was trimmed by 5 bases and V by 0 bases; bases with no gene match: 5. This CDR3 is built from 16 residues. Profiled with immunoSEQ multiplex PCR; TCRdb holds only in-frame clones, not every one. The sample carries 65,000 to 100,000 clones, about 85% recorded once. The receptor was isolated from an adult with an advanced solid tumor such as melanoma, head and neck, liver or kidney cancer. The sequenced sample was CD4+ or CD8+ T cells sorted from blood, obtained in a trial of the OX40 agonist ivuxolimab. The rearrangement uses TRBV4-1 and TRBJ1-4; TRBD1 agrees at 8 bases. The CDR3 bases are TGCGCCAGCAGCCAAGATTGGACAGGGCCGAATGAAAAACTGTTTTTT. The encoded protein is CASSQDWTGPNEKLFF.